Shown below are 30 T cell receptor beta chains from a single sample sequenced in a study of beta chain features in type 1 diabetes. Expressed TCRB transcripts got sequenced, as all isolated RNA was reverse transcribed. Libraries were prepared by immunoSEQ multiplex PCR; TCRdb keeps only in-frame clonotypes and omits some of them. The sample carries 300,000 to 350,000 clones, approximately 13% recorded once. Study results and limitations: Type 1 diabetes patients showed a moderate but significant shortening of TCRB CDR3s in all four CD4+ subsets.

Antigens for these TCRs are unknown. The sequencing input was naive CD4+ T cells from blood. These receptors were taken from a young woman with type 1 diabetes.

V gene TRBV30 combines with J gene TRBJ1-5, with D tentatively TRBD1 (5 bases). CDR3 length equals 15 residues. Per the germline V gene, CDR1 is GTSNPN and CDR2 is SVGIG (reference sequence). The V gene lost 5 bases and the J gene lost 4 bases, with 18 bases spanning the gap. Written as DNA, the CDR3 is TGTGCCTGGTCGGGACCGGGGGGGATGAATCAGCCCCAGCATTTT. This translates into CAWSGPGGMNQPQHF.

The rearrangement joins TRBV2 to TRBJ2-1, with a possible D match to TRBD2 (5 bases). Trimming left V 10 bases short and J 6 bases short, with 22 bases between. From germline, CDR1 is SNHLY and CDR2 FYNNEI. The length of the CDR3 is 15 residues. The CDR3 is CATGFRSSRSNEQFF. The CDR3 DNA reads TGTGCCACCGGATTTAGGTCTAGCCGATCCAATGAGCAGTTCTTC. The full variable domain, in which reference TRBV2 and TRBJ2-1 provide the parts outside the CDR3, is EPEVTQTPSHQVTQMGQEVILRCVPISNHLYFYWYRQILGQKVEFLVSFYNNEISEKSEIFDDQFSVERPDGSNFTLKIRSTKLEDSAMYFCATGFRSSRSNEQFFGPGTRLTVL.

This chain joins TRBV5-4 and TRBJ2-1; 10 bases line up with TRBD2. Germline V gene lookup returns CDR1 SGHNT and CDR2 YYREEE (reference sequence). The V gene end was trimmed by 10 bases and the J gene end by 2 bases; junction bases not matched to a gene: 6. The CDR3 length is 14 residues. The CDR3 coding sequence is TGTGCCGGTACTAGCGGGGCAACCTACAATGAGCAGTTCTTC. As protein: CAGTSGATYNEQFF.

The chain recombines TRBV9 with TRBJ2-2, with TRBD2 matching 14 bases. With 3 bases clipped from V and 4 bases from J, the junction kept 8 bases outside the gene matches. This CDR3 is 18 amino acids long. The germline V gene encodes CDR1 SGDLS and CDR2 YYNGEE. The CDR3 nucleotides are TGTGCCAGCAGCGGCGGGACTAGCGGGAGTCAGGGCACCGGGGAGCTGTTTTTT. It is translated as CASSGGTSGSQGTGELFF.

A few counts support this clone. The chain links TRBV6-6 to TRBJ2-3; 8 bases fit TRBD2. V was pared by 3 bases and J by 3 bases, with 5 bases of the junction left unmatched. Looked up from germline, CDR1 is MNHNY and CDR2 is SVGAGI (reference sequence). The CDR3 spans 15 residues. The CDR3 sequence is CASSYEAGDTDTQYF. The CDR3 bases are TGTGCCAGCAGTTATGAAGCGGGAGATACAGATACGCAGTATTTT.

This clone was counted a few times. Other nucleotide sequences in the sample specify the same CDR3. J is TRBJ2-7 and V is TRBV2; D perhaps matches TRBD1 (6 bases). CDR1 and CDR2 (germline): SNHLY, FYNNEI. The V end was cut by 6 bases, the J end by 4 bases, with 10 bases between. The CDR3 consists of 12 residues. The CDR3 bases are TGTGCCAGCAGCGAAACAGGGTACGAGCAGTACGTC. Translating gives CASSETGYEQYV.

The rearrangement uses TRBV19 and TRBJ2-5, with TRBD2 as a possible D gene (9 bases). Per the germline V gene, CDR1 is LNHDA and CDR2 is SQIVND (reference sequence). V shed 4 bases and J shed 5 bases, with 26 bases lying between them. The CDR3 has 18 amino acids. The CDR3 spells CASSRQGHGAGGGETQYF. CDR3 DNA sequence: TGTGCCAGTAGTAGACAGGGGCATGGAGCGGGAGGAGGGGAGACCCAGTACTTC.

This clone came up a few times. The V gene is TRBV5-6, the J gene TRBJ2-2; D possibly corresponds to TRBD2 (5 bases). The V and J ends lost 4 bases and 3 bases respectively, with 7 bases between them. Germline V gene lookup returns CDR1 SGHDT and CDR2 YYEEEE. The CDR3 loop spans 13 amino acids. The CDR3 DNA follows: TGTGCCAGCAGCGGGAGTTACACCGGGGAGCTGTTTTTT. This sequence encodes CASSGSYTGELFF.

CDR3 region: CASSSTGQPYYGYTF. Written as DNA, the CDR3 is TGTGCCAGCAGCTCGACGGGACAGCCCTACTATGGCTACACCTTC. V usage is TRBV7-2 and J usage is TRBJ1-2; 7 bases match TRBD1. The CDR3 extends over 15 amino acids. Trimming cost V 4 bases and J 3 bases; bases outside gene matches: 8. The germline gives CDR1 SGHTA, CDR2 FQGNSA.

This sequence joins TRBV18 and TRBJ2-7, with D possibly matching TRBD2 (5 bases). Germline V gene lookup returns CDR1 KGHSH and CDR2 LQKENI. The CDR3 spans 16 residues. The ends were cut back, 0 bases at V and 0 bases at J, with 12 bases in the middle. The CDR3 sequence is CASSPPLTRLSYEQYF. The CDR3 DNA reads as TGTGCCAGCTCACCACCCCTAACTAGACTCTCCTACGAGCAGTACTTC.

J is TRBJ2-5 and V is TRBV2; D unclear. The germline gives CDR1 SNHLY, CDR2 FYNNEI. V dropped 4 bases and J dropped 7 bases, with 16 bases sitting between them. The CDR3 runs 14 residues. CDR3 region: CASSGSTAIGTQYF. CDR3 DNA sequence: TGTGCCAGCAGTGGGTCTACTGCAATTGGGACCCAGTACTTC.

V is TRBV10-2 and J is TRBJ2-7; 7 nucleotides agree with TRBD2. Germline CDR1 reads WSHSY; CDR2 reads SAAADI. Trimming took 7 bases from V and 1 from J; bases not matched to a gene: 10. The CDR3 covers 15 residues. CDR3 sequence: CASTNPAGLSYEQYF. The CDR3 nucleotides are TGCGCCAGCACCAACCCAGCGGGGCTGTCCTACGAGCAGTACTTC.

This rearrangement joins TRBV14 to TRBJ1-2, with TRBD1 as a possible D gene (6 bases). The CDR3 has 13 amino acids. Germline-derived CDR1 and CDR2 are SGHDN and FVKESK. The V gene lost 5 bases and the J gene lost 10 bases, with 17 bases spanning the gap. CDR3 nucleotides: TGTGCCAGCAGCTCTTACACAGGGTCGGTCTACACCTTC. Translating gives CASSSYTGSVYTF.

CDR3 sequence: CAWTMRLARYYNEQFF. In DNA form, the CDR3 reads TGTGCCTGGACCATGAGACTAGCGCGCTACTACAATGAGCAGTTCTTC. The chain carries TRBV30 and TRBJ2-1; TRBD2 matches at 8 bases. J was trimmed by 3 bases and V by 4 bases; bases with no gene match: 11. Germline loops: CDR1 GTSNPN, CDR2 SVGIG (reference sequence). This CDR3 region has 16 residues.

The J gene is TRBJ1-1, the V gene TRBV4-2, with D unclear. The V end lost 5 bases, the J end lost 3 bases, and 7 bases lay between the germline ends. From germline, CDR1 is LGHNA and CDR2 YNFKEQ. The CDR3 consists of 12 residues. In DNA, the CDR3 is TGTGCCAGCAGCTTGATAGACACTGAAGCTTTCTTT. Amino acid sequence: CASSLIDTEAFF.

The V call is TRBV6-5, the J call TRBJ2-7; D may be TRBD2 (6 bases). CDR1 and CDR2 from the germline V gene are MNHEY and SVGAGI. The CDR3 consists of 13 residues. Trimming stripped 6 bases from V and 4 bases from J, with 13 bases between. The CDR3 DNA sequence: TGTGCCAGCAGGACCGGGACTCTATACGAGCAGTACTTC. Protein: CASRTGTLYEQYF.

This clone appeared a few times. The rearrangement joins TRBV27 to TRBJ1-1, with 9 bases aligning to TRBD1. The V and J ends lost 5 bases and 4 bases, in that order; junction bases with no gene match: 2. The CDR3 contains 13 residues. Germline V gene data show CDR1 as MNHEY and CDR2 as SMNVEV (reference sequence). The CDR3 nucleotides are TGTGCCAGCAGTAAGACAGGGGGCACTGAAGCTTTCTTT. Protein sequence: CASSKTGGTEAFF.

This chain uses TRBV2 with TRBJ1-5; maybe TRBD1 (5 bases). There are 16 residues in the CDR3. V was trimmed by 3 bases and J by 1 base, leaving 13 bases between them. Looked up from germline, CDR1 is SNHLY and CDR2 is FYNNEI. The chain's CDR3 is CASSDAGGGSNQPQHF. CDR3 bases: TGTGCCAGCAGTGATGCGGGGGGGGGAAGCAATCAGCCCCAGCATTTT. The full variable domain, its missing parts supplied by reference TRBV2 and TRBJ1-5, is EPEVTQTPSHQVTQMGQEVILRCVPISNHLYFYWYRQILGQKVEFLVSFYNNEISEKSEIFDDQFSVERPDGSNFTLKIRSTKLEDSAMYFCASSDAGGGSNQPQHFGDGTRLSIL.

Only a few counts were recorded for this clone. The chain employs TRBV5-4 and TRBJ1-2; 12 bases match TRBD1. Germline V gives CDR1 SGHNT, CDR2 YYREEE (reference sequence). The CDR3 runs to 15 residues. Trimming took 3 bases from V and 4 from J; bases not matched to a gene: 4. CDR3 sequence reads: CASSSGTGGGYGYTF. Written as DNA, the CDR3 is TGTGCCAGCAGCTCAGGGACAGGGGGCGGCTATGGCTACACCTTC.

This clone was seen a few times. The chain employs TRBV4-3 and TRBJ1-4; 8 nucleotides line up with TRBD1. The V segment lost 4 bases and the J segment 1 base; nucleotides outside the gene matches: 5. Germline V gene sequence: CDR1 LGHNA, CDR2 YSLEER. The CDR3 has 16 residues. The CDR3 DNA reads as TGCGCCAGCAGCCGTGGACAGGGCCAAACTAATGAAAAACTGTTTTTT. This codes for CASSRGQGQTNEKLFF.

This clone has a handful of counts. The sample has other DNA sequences that encode this CDR3 too. The chain combines TRBV18 with TRBJ2-5; D perhaps matches TRBD2 (5 bases). The CDR3 length is 14 residues. Germline loops: CDR1 KGHSH, CDR2 LQKENI. V gave up 3 bases and J gave up 2 bases, with 10 bases separating them. The CDR3 coding sequence is TGTGCCAGCTCACCCCCGGGGTTTCAAGAGACCCAGTACTTC. Translating it yields CASSPPGFQETQYF.

The J gene is TRBJ2-1, the V gene TRBV4-1; D may be TRBD1 (5 bases). V was cut by 6 bases and J by 7 bases, with 16 bases left in between. The CDR3 consists of 14 residues. From germline, CDR1 is MGHRA and CDR2 YSYEKL. The CDR3 loop reads CASSPGLAVNEQFF. The CDR3 DNA follows: TGCGCCAGCAGTCCAGGGCTGGCGGTTAATGAGCAGTTCTTC.

This clone was seen a handful of times. The rearrangement uses TRBV4-1 and TRBJ2-3; TRBD2 might be the D (6 bases). V shed 3 bases and J shed 5 bases, with 21 bases lying between them. CDR1 and CDR2 from the germline V gene are MGHRA and YSYEKL. The CDR3 is 17 residues long. The CDR3 loop reads CASSQAPGRRGVDTQYF. DNA of the CDR3: TGCGCCAGCAGCCAGGCCCCGGGACGGAGGGGAGTAGATACGCAGTATTTT.

This clone was counted a few times. V is TRBV5-1 and J is TRBJ2-2; tentatively, D is TRBD2 (5 bases). Trimming left V 0 bases short and J 7 bases short, with 10 bases between. The CDR3 consists of 14 residues. Germline V gene lookup returns CDR1 SGHRS and CDR2 YFSETQ. For the CDR3, the DNA is TGCGCCAGCAGCTTGGCGGTGGAGGACGGGGAGCTGTTTTTT. Translated, it gives CASSLAVEDGELFF.

About this clone itself: Other nucleotide sequences in the sample specify the same CDR3. This sequence joins TRBV27 and TRBJ2-2, with D possibly matching TRBD2 (7 bases). V lost 3 bases and J lost 1, with 9 bases in between. The germline CDR1 and CDR2 sequences are MNHEY and SMNVEV (reference sequence). The CDR3 covers 15 residues. The CDR3: CASSFGGRNTGELFF. The CDR3 bases are TGTGCCAGCAGTTTCGGGGGGCGGAACACCGGGGAGCTGTTTTTT.

The gene calls are TRBV27 and TRBJ2-7; 8 nucleotides align to TRBD2. The CDR3 contains 11 residues. V shed 10 bases, J shed 2 bases, and the junction held 1 base outside the gene matches. CDR1 and CDR2 (germline): MNHEY, SMNVEV (reference sequence). The CDR3 nucleotides read TGTGCCACGGGACTAGCCTACGAGCAGTACTTC. Protein sequence: CATGLAYEQYF.

This clone has more than one count but fewer than ten. The rearrangement links TRBV7-9 to TRBJ1-5, with D tentatively TRBD1 (5 bases). Germline-derived CDR1 and CDR2 are SEHNR and FQNEAQ (reference sequence). CDR3 length: 16 residues. V was pared by 2 bases and J by 4 bases, with 15 bases between. DNA for the CDR3: TGTGCCAGCAGCTTACCTGCAGGGAAAGGGAATCAGCCCCAGCATTTT. This codes for CASSLPAGKGNQPQHF.

J is TRBJ2-1 and V is TRBV9; TRBD2 might be the D (7 bases). Germline CDR1 is SGDLS and CDR2 is YYNGEE. V was shortened by 4 bases and J by 8 bases, with 22 bases between the two germline ends. This CDR3 region has 16 residues. In DNA form, the CDR3 reads TGTGCCAGCAGCCCCGGGGGGCGGGGGAGTGTAGATGAGCAGTTCTTC. Translated, it gives CASSPGGRGSVDEQFF.

The J gene is TRBJ1-4, the V gene TRBV4-3; weak D call: TRBD1 (5 bases). CDR3 size: 14 residues. The ends were cut back, 8 bases at V and 6 bases at J, with 16 bases in the middle. The germline gives CDR1 LGHNA, CDR2 YSLEER. The CDR3 loop is CASSGLGGDEKLFF. The CDR3 nucleotides are TGCGCCAGCTCCGGACTCGGAGGGGATGAAAAACTGTTTTTT.

This clone turned up a few times. The J gene is TRBJ1-5, the V gene TRBV9, with 7 bases identical to TRBD1. CDR1 is SGDLS and CDR2 is YYNGEE in the germline V gene. Losses at the gene ends were 4 bases for V and 2 bases for J; bases not matched to a gene: 3. The CDR3 extends over 14 amino acids. The CDR3: CASSRQGGNQPQHF. CDR3 nucleotides: TGTGCCAGCAGCCGACAGGGTGGCAATCAGCCCCAGCATTTT.